This T cell receptor (beta chain) was captured in a study of cytomegalovirus exposure and HLA in healthy donors. Germline CDR1 is SGHTA and CDR2 is FQGNSA. The CDR3 covers 12 residues. Trimming removed 1 base from V and 6 bases from J, with 4 bases in between. The PCR ran on 60 Vbeta and 13 Jbeta primers. Assay: immunoSEQ multiplex PCR; the TCRdb copy retains only in-frame clones and omits some. The data contain about 150,000 clones, over 75% of them singletons. This receptor was identified in a male donor in good health and CMV-seronegative. This sequence joins TRBV7-2 and TRBJ1-5; the D is unclear. Sequencing used PBMCs. CDR3 amino acids: CASSLDFQPQHF. The DNA for the CDR3 is TGTGCCAGCAGCTTAGACTTTCAGCCCCAGCATTTT.